A single sample gave rise to the 29 T cell receptor beta chains below, sequenced in a study of cytomegalovirus exposure and HLA in healthy donors. PCR employed 60 Vbeta and 13 Jbeta primers. The protocol was immunoSEQ multiplex PCR, while the TCRdb copy is restricted to in-frame clones and leaves out a portion. The data show tens of thousands of clones, with more than 75% seen just once and 3.8% held by the top ten. What was sequenced was PBMCs. These receptors all come from a woman aged 40 to 55 in good health and CMV-seronegative.

The chain joins TRBV19 to TRBJ2-7; 8 bases map to TRBD2. The CDR3 loop spans 15 amino acids. Unmatched junction bases numbered 11, after V lost 6 bases and J lost 4 bases. Looked up from germline, CDR1 is LNHDA and CDR2 is SQIVND (reference sequence). The CDR3 sequence: CASSSGERGTYEQYF. As DNA, the CDR3 is TGTGCCAGTAGCTCAGGGGAGCGGGGGACGTACGAGCAGTACTTC.

The rearrangement joins TRBV27 to TRBJ1-1; no reliable D call. Germline V lookup: CDR1 MNHEY, CDR2 SMNVEV (reference sequence). This CDR3 has 13 amino acids. The germline V and J ends were trimmed by 0 bases and 3 bases, with 5 bases remaining between them. The CDR3 bases are TGTGCCAGCAGTTTATCCCGGGACACTGAAGCTTTCTTT. This codes for CASSLSRDTEAFF.

The chain employs TRBV9 and TRBJ2-3, with a weak D call TRBD1 (5 bases). Trimming pared 0 bases from V and 4 bases from J, leaving 12 bases between. The V gene's germline CDR1 is SGDLS and CDR2 YYNGEE. The CDR3 spans 15 residues. Here the CDR3 reads CASSVEGAVADTQYF. The CDR3 DNA reads TGTGCCAGCAGCGTAGAAGGGGCGGTTGCAGATACGCAGTATTTT.

The CDR3 here is CASRQGNSPLHF. As DNA, the CDR3 is TGTGCCAGCAGACAGGGCAATTCACCCCTCCACTTT. V and J are TRBV14 and TRBJ1-6; tentative D call: TRBD1 (6 bases). V was trimmed by 6 bases and J by 7 bases, leaving 7 bases between them. The CDR3 covers 12 residues. Looked up from germline, CDR1 is SGHDN and CDR2 is FVKESK.

A word on this clone: The junction departs from germline at one end; a sequencing error may be responsible. This sequence joins TRBV7-7 and TRBJ2-5; 11 bases are shared with TRBD2. This CDR3 is 15 amino acids long. Germline V gene sequence: CDR1 SSHAT, CDR2 FNYEAQ (reference sequence). This chain's CDR3 is CASSLGSGGGETQYF. CDR3 coding DNA: TGTGCTAGCAGCTTAGGTAGCGGGGGGGGAGAGACCCAGTACTTC.

Only one count was recorded for this clone. The rearrangement joins TRBV27 to TRBJ1-5, with D possibly matching TRBD1 (6 bases). The germline CDR1 and CDR2 sequences are MNHEY and SMNVEV (reference sequence). V was cut by 5 bases and J by 6 bases, with 14 bases left in between. The CDR3 contains 14 residues. The CDR3 spells CASSPTQGTQPQHF. DNA for the CDR3: TGTGCCAGCAGTCCCACCCAGGGGACTCAGCCCCAGCATTTT.

DNA of the CDR3: TGTGCCAGCAGTTACGGGGCAGGGGGCGTCTATGGCTACACCTTC. Translated, it gives CASSYGAGGVYGYTF. V and J are TRBV6-5 and TRBJ1-2; TRBD1 matches at 8 bases. CDR3 length equals 15 residues. Losses at the gene ends were 2 bases for V and 4 bases for J; bases not matched to a gene: 6. CDR1 MNHEY and CDR2 SVGAGI come from the germline V gene.

A remark on this clone: The junction does not match germline at one end; this may be a read error. V and J are TRBV7-9 and TRBJ2-1; no clear D gene. There are 14 residues in the CDR3. Looked up from germline, CDR1 is SEHNR and CDR2 is FQNEAQ (reference sequence). CDR3 sequence reads: CSSSLDYRYNEQFF. In DNA, the CDR3 is TGTTCCAGCAGCTTAGATTACCGGTACAATGAGCAGTTCTTC.

This clone occurred once. J is TRBJ2-7 and V is TRBV7-2; 13 bases fit TRBD2. Unmatched junction bases numbered 4, after V lost 0 bases and J lost 2 bases. Germline CDR1 is SGHTA and CDR2 is FQGNSA. This CDR3 contains 17 residues. The CDR3 protein is CASSLALLAGGAYEQYF. In nucleotides, the CDR3 is TGTGCCAGCAGCTTAGCCCTACTAGCGGGGGGGGCCTACGAGCAGTACTTC.

The chain combines TRBV7-2 with TRBJ1-1, with 7 bases that match TRBD1. V shed 5 bases and J 1 base; nucleotides not matched to a gene: 4. Germline V gene data show CDR1 as SGHTA and CDR2 as FQGNSA. The CDR3 length is 14 residues. The CDR3 DNA reads TGTGCCAGCAGCGTGACAGGGTCGAACACTGAAGCTTTCTTT. Its protein product is CASSVTGSNTEAFF. Variable domain in full (rest from reference TRBV7-2 and TRBJ1-1): GAGVSQSPSNKVTEKGKDVELRCDPISGHTALYWYRQSLGQGLEFLIYFQGNSAPDKSGLPSDRFSAERTGGSVSTLTIQRTQQEDSAVYLCASSVTGSNTEAFFGQGTRLTVV.

V and J are TRBV6-1 and TRBJ1-6; D call uncertain. This CDR3 has 17 residues. Trimming cost V 1 base and J 2 bases, with 12 bases left between them. Per germline, CDR1 MNHNS and CDR2 SASEGT. DNA of the CDR3: TGTGCCAGCAGTGAAGGGGCCCAGCGGGCCTATAATTCACCCCTCCACTTT. This codes for CASSEGAQRAYNSPLHF.

This rearrangement joins TRBV7-2 to TRBJ1-2; D is unclear. The V end was cut by 1 base, the J end by 7 bases, with 13 bases between. This CDR3 contains 14 residues. Per germline, CDR1 SGHTA and CDR2 FQGNSA. Here the CDR3 DNA reads TGTGCCAGCAGCTTAGATCTAGCAGTGGGTGGCTACACCTTC. It codes for CASSLDLAVGGYTF.

The gene calls are TRBV7-9 and TRBJ2-7; TRBD1 matches at 7 bases. Trimming at V came to 4 bases and at J to 2 bases, leaving 11 bases not matched to a gene. The CDR3 runs 16 residues. Germline assignment: CDR1 SEHNR and CDR2 FQNEAQ (reference sequence). This CDR3 reads CASSSWTGLPTYEQYF. CDR3 bases: TGTGCCAGCAGCTCGTGGACAGGACTCCCTACCTACGAGCAGTACTTC. The full variable domain, its missing parts supplied by reference TRBV7-9 and TRBJ2-7, is DTGVSQNPRHKITKRGQNVTFRCDPISEHNRLYWYRQTLGQGPEFLTYFQNEAQLEKSRLLSDRFSAERPKGSFSTLEIQRTEQGDSAMYLCASSSWTGLPTYEQYFGPGTRLTVT.

The rearrangement uses TRBV9 and TRBJ2-3; 9 bases map to TRBD1. The CDR3 contains 16 residues. Germline values: CDR1 SGDLS, CDR2 YYNGEE. The J segment lost 6 bases and the V segment lost 4 bases, leaving 12 bases of the junction unmatched. In DNA, the CDR3 is TGTGCCAGCAGCCCCCCGGGGACAGGGAGGTCTGATACGCAGTATTTT. It translates to CASSPPGTGRSDTQYF.

This clone was recorded only once. CDR3 loop: CASSSQGGVETQYF. The CDR3 DNA is TGTGCCAGCAGCTCTCAGGGAGGGGTAGAGACCCAGTACTTC. The chain joins TRBV5-4 to TRBJ2-5, with TRBD2 matching 7 bases. The CDR3 loop spans 14 amino acids. V was pared by 3 bases and J by 4 bases, with 6 bases of the junction left unmatched. Germline lookup yields CDR1 SGHNT and CDR2 YYREEE (reference sequence).

This chain connects TRBV7-2 to TRBJ1-2; TRBD1 matches at 9 bases. The CDR3 loop spans 16 amino acids. The V gene's germline CDR1 is SGHTA and CDR2 FQGNSA. The V gene end was trimmed by 3 bases and the J gene end by 4 bases; junction bases not matched to a gene: 9. Here the CDR3 DNA reads TGTGCCAGCAGCTTGGGTGGGACAGGGCTGGGCTATGGCTACACCTTC. Residues: CASSLGGTGLGYGYTF.

The gene calls are TRBV11-2 and TRBJ2-3, with unresolved D. Trimming removed 6 bases at V and 0 bases at J, with 7 bases between. The CDR3 covers 13 residues. Germline-derived CDR1 and CDR2 are SGHAT and FQNNGV. In DNA form, the CDR3 reads TGTGCCAGCAGATACGGGAGCACAGATACGCAGTATTTT. Protein sequence: CASRYGSTDTQYF.

The chain joins TRBV5-4 to TRBJ2-5; 13 bases fit TRBD2. The CDR3 is 15 residues long. Trimming cost V 2 bases and J 6 bases; bases outside gene matches: 4. Germline values: CDR1 SGHNT, CDR2 YYREEE (reference sequence). For the CDR3, the DNA is TGTGCCAGCAGCTTTGGGACTAGCGGGATGCAGACCCAGTACTTC. Its protein product is CASSFGTSGMQTQYF.

The gene calls are TRBV6-5 and TRBJ1-5; no reliable D call. There are 14 residues in the CDR3. Germline V gene sequence: CDR1 MNHEY, CDR2 SVGAGI. Trimming stripped 3 bases from V and 3 bases from J, with 9 bases between. The CDR3 protein is CASSYGGDNQPQHF. The CDR3 DNA follows: TGTGCCAGCAGTTATGGCGGGGACAATCAGCCCCAGCATTTT.

V and J are TRBV19 and TRBJ2-1; TRBD2 matches 10 bases. This CDR3 spans 15 amino acids. Germline V gene lookup returns CDR1 LNHDA and CDR2 SQIVND (reference sequence). V trimming: 0 bases; J trimming: 5 bases; junction bases outside the gene matches: 1. This CDR3 reads CASSIEAGGHNEQFF. Written as DNA, the CDR3 is TGTGCCAGTAGTATAGAAGCGGGGGGGCACAATGAGCAGTTCTTC.

The chain employs TRBV4-1 and TRBJ1-1, with D uncertain. Germline CDR1 reads MGHRA; CDR2 reads YSYEKL. CDR3 length: 16 amino acids. Trimming took off 1 base at V and 5 bases at J, with 17 bases between the two ends. CDR3 residues: CASSQALAGYGTEAFF. The CDR3 coding sequence is TGCGCCAGCAGCCAAGCTTTGGCGGGGTATGGAACTGAAGCTTTCTTT.

The chain carries TRBV25-1 and TRBJ1-1; D perhaps matches TRBD1 (5 bases). Per germline, CDR1 MGHDK and CDR2 SYGVNS. CDR3 size: 14 residues. Trimming shortened V by 3 bases and J by 2 bases, and 10 bases separated the two germline ends. In DNA form, the CDR3 reads TGTGCCAGCAGTGATTGGGGCGCAAACACTGAAGCTTTCTTT. Residues: CASSDWGANTEAFF.

CDR3 region: CATSRDGTGWSETQYF. The CDR3 bases are TGTGCCACCAGCAGAGATGGGACAGGGTGGTCGGAGACCCAGTACTTC. J is TRBJ2-5 and V is TRBV15; 9 bases map to TRBD1. V was clipped by 0 bases and J by 5 bases; unmatched bases: 7. This CDR3 contains 16 residues. Per the germline V gene, CDR1 is LNHNV and CDR2 is YYDKDF (reference sequence).

The chain couples TRBV9 to TRBJ2-2; perhaps TRBD2 as D (7 bases). In germline, CDR1 is SGDLS, CDR2 YYNGEE. The CDR3 spans 15 residues. V lost 4 bases to trimming and J lost 3 bases, with 13 bases between them. CDR3 amino acids: CASSHGGGYTGELFF. CDR3 sequence (DNA): TGTGCCAGCAGCCATGGGGGGGGCTACACCGGGGAGCTGTTTTTT.

The CDR3 DNA is TGCGCCAGCAGCCATCGGGCAGGGCTAATTGATGAGCAGTTCTTC. This codes for CASSHRAGLIDEQFF. This chain uses TRBV4-1 with TRBJ2-1, with D possibly TRBD1 on 5 matching bases. V lost 3 bases to trimming and J lost 8 bases, with 17 bases between them. This CDR3 is built from 15 residues. Germline V lookup: CDR1 MGHRA, CDR2 YSYEKL.

Points on this clone: An end of the junction differs from the germline gene, which may be a read error. This sequence joins TRBV15 and TRBJ2-1; 8 bases align to TRBD1. Looked up from germline, CDR1 is LNHNV and CDR2 is YYDKDF (reference sequence). This CDR3 contains 12 residues. CDR3 sequence reads: CATSRDRGDRLF. The CDR3 region has the DNA TGTGCCACCAGCAGAGACAGGGGGGACAGGCTCTTC. The entire variable domain, with the rest obtained from reference TRBV15 and TRBJ2-1, is as follows: DAMVIQNPRYQVTQFGKPVTLSCSQTLNHNVMYWYQQKSSQAPKLLFHYYDKDFNNEADTPDNFQSRRPNTSFCFLDIRSPGLGDTAMYLCATSRDRGDRLFGPGTRLTVL.

The rearrangement uses TRBV7-2 and TRBJ2-7; no clear D gene. Germline values: CDR1 SGHTA, CDR2 FQGNSA. The ends were cut back, 6 bases at V and 2 bases at J, with 14 bases in the middle. The CDR3 contains 14 residues. The CDR3 DNA sequence: TGTGCCAGCAGGGATTACAGTCAAGCCTACGAGCAGTACTTC. It yields the protein CASRDYSQAYEQYF.

The chain couples TRBV7-2 to TRBJ2-7; 10 nucleotides match TRBD2. J lost 2 bases, V lost 3 bases, and 7 bases had no gene match. Germline lookup yields CDR1 SGHTA and CDR2 FQGNSA. This CDR3 has 16 residues. The CDR3 loop is CASSLRGTSATYEQYF. The CDR3 DNA is TGTGCCAGCAGCTTGCGAGGGACTAGCGCCACCTACGAGCAGTACTTC.

The gene calls are TRBV7-9 and TRBJ1-1; 10 nucleotides line up with TRBD1. V trimming: 5 bases; J trimming: 1 base; junction bases outside the gene matches: 4. Germline values: CDR1 SEHNR, CDR2 FQNEAQ (reference sequence). This CDR3 has 15 residues. CDR3 bases: TGTGCCAGCAGCGGACGACAGGGGGCGAACACTGAAGCTTTCTTT. This translates into CASSGRQGANTEAFF. Full variable domain (rest looked up from reference TRBV7-9 and TRBJ1-1): DTGVSQNPRHKITKRGQNVTFRCDPISEHNRLYWYRQTLGQGPEFLTYFQNEAQLEKSRLLSDRFSAERPKGSFSTLEIQRTEQGDSAMYLCASSGRQGANTEAFFGQGTRLTVV.